The clone carrying this T cell receptor (beta chain) was seen a handful of times. Time point in this sample: newly diagnosed GD, antithyroid drugs for less than 3 months. The TCR library was made from RNA extracted from PBMCs. CDR3-region Arm-PCR and iRepertoire HTBI primers produced the TCR beta libraries. One entry per CDR3 protein results from TCRdb running MiXCR on the multiplex PCR reads. The sample has hundreds of thousands of distinct CDR3 sequences; over 15% are singletons. The data belong to a study of regulatory T cells in long-lasting Graves disease. This CDR3 spans 15 amino acids. CDR1 SGHAT and CDR2 FQNNGV come from the germline V gene. Trimming pared 2 bases from V and 7 bases from J, leaving 15 bases between. The data also belong to a second study, concerning T cells in Graves' hyperthyroidism and ophthalmopathy.

The chain uses TRBV11-2 and TRBJ2-4; D possibly corresponds to TRBD2 (5 bases). The sequence was collected from a man in his forties with Graves disease. The source material was peripheral blood mononuclear cells (PBMCs), sampled at new diagnosis, from a patient treated with antithyroid drugs. Here the CDR3 reads CASSLPLSPGNIQYF. DNA for the CDR3: TGTGCCAGCAGCTTACCCCTATCCCCGGGGAACATTCAGTACTTC.